This T cell receptor beta chain was identified during a study of T cells in Graves' hyperthyroidism and ophthalmopathy. Notes on the study in general: In validation, the model predicted ophthalmopathy. These predictions came a median about 6.5 months before onset.

TCR beta CDR3 regions were amplified from RNA transcripts. The primer set for the first-round RT-PCR of the TCR CDR3 was HTBI. TCRdb reprocessed the multiplex PCR reads via MiXCR and lists one record per CDR3 protein. Altogether more than 300,000 distinct CDR3 sequences are present, under 20% being singletons, with the ten largest covering about 38%. In its sample, this clonotype was seen many times. Its antigen is not known. Per germline, CDR1 MNHNS and CDR2 SASEGT. This CDR3 has 14 residues. V lost 2 bases, J lost 6 bases, and 3 bases stayed unmatched. Ophthalmopathy in the patients scored at least 3 on Clinical Activity Score and at least 4 on NOSPECS grade, lasting under 3 months. Pregnant or lactating patients were excluded, as were those with uncontrolled infection or other autoimmune disease.

The material sequenced was blood. The origin of this receptor is a man between 18 and 29 years old with Graves' ophthalmopathy. This chain joins TRBV6-1 and TRBJ2-7, with 11 positions matching TRBD2. CDR3 sequence: CASSELAGGGEQYF. The CDR3 DNA reads TGTGCCAGCAGTGAACTAGCGGGGGGTGGCGAGCAGTACTTC.